The 16 T cell receptor beta chains reported below all come from one sample, sequenced in a study of OX40 agonist ivuxolimab in advanced cancers. The library came from the immunoSEQ multiplex PCR assay. This immuneACCESS table, as held by TCRdb, lists in-frame sequences with V and J called but not all clones. Of the missing ones, under half trace to an unresolved V gene in checked studies; the others have no known cause. This sample holds approximately 35,000 clones; 74% were observed only once. The top ten hold roughly an eighth of the sample. The starting material was CD4+ or CD8+ T cells sorted from blood, obtained in a trial of the OX40 agonist ivuxolimab. These TCRs come from an adult with an advanced solid tumor such as melanoma, head and neck, liver or kidney cancer.

The rearrangement uses TRBV29-1 and TRBJ1-6, with a possible D match to TRBD1 (5 bases). Germline V gene data show CDR1 as SQVTM and CDR2 as ANQGSEA. CDR3 length: 14 residues. V lost 6 bases to trimming and J lost 5 bases, with 14 bases between them. The CDR3: CSVSRGGDNSPLHF. Written as DNA, the CDR3 is TGCAGCGTCAGTAGGGGAGGGGATAATTCACCCCTCCACTTT.

V is TRBV6-1 and J is TRBJ1-2, with 9 bases aligning to TRBD1. Germline V CDR1 and CDR2: MNHNS, SASEGT. The junction had 10 bases not matched to a gene; V was cut back by 1 base and J by 7 bases. The CDR3 sequence is 16 residues long. The CDR3 coding sequence is TGTGCCAGCAGTGAAGAATCCGGGACAGGGAATCGTGGCTACACCTTC. It yields the protein CASSEESGTGNRGYTF.

The CDR3 DNA reads TGTGCCAGCAGCTCAGGGGGCGTCCACAATGAGCAGTTCTTC. It yields the protein CASSSGGVHNEQFF. This chain connects TRBV7-9 to TRBJ2-1; 8 nucleotides line up with TRBD1. Germline CDR1 is SEHNR and CDR2 is FQNEAQ (reference sequence). The CDR3 covers 14 residues. V shed 4 bases and J 5 bases; nucleotides not matched to a gene: 4.

This clone was counted once. The J gene is TRBJ2-5, the V gene TRBV5-1; D is perhaps TRBD1 (5 bases). The length of the CDR3 is 12 residues. Trimming removed 2 bases at V and 5 bases at J, with 7 bases between. CDR1 is SGHRS and CDR2 is YFSETQ in the germline V gene. The CDR3 region has the DNA TGCGCCAGCAGCTTATACAGGGAGACCCAGTACTTC. It yields the protein CASSLYRETQYF.

CDR3 protein: CASSSPRDVRYTF. In nucleotides, the CDR3 is TGTGCCAGCAGCTCGCCCAGAGACGTTCGCTACACCTTC. This chain connects TRBV7-9 to TRBJ1-2; no clear D gene. The CDR3 extends over 13 amino acids. Deletions cut 4 bases from V and 9 bases from J, with 15 bases between. Germline CDR1 is SEHNR and CDR2 is FQNEAQ (reference sequence).

The rearrangement joins TRBV27 to TRBJ2-2; 12 bases align to TRBD2. CDR1 MNHEY and CDR2 SMNVEV come from the germline V gene (reference sequence). CDR3 size: 17 residues. The trim removed 6 bases at V and 3 bases at J, leaving 8 bases unmatched. CDR3 loop: CASSSLAGGHYTGELFF. The CDR3 coding sequence is TGTGCCAGCAGCTCACTAGCGGGGGGACATTACACCGGGGAGCTGTTTTTT.

Notes on this clone: This sample includes further DNA sequences coding for the same CDR3. The chain has TRBV27 and TRBJ2-7; perhaps TRBD2 as D (6 bases). The CDR3 is made up of 16 amino acids. Trimming took 8 bases from V and 3 from J, leaving 23 bases between them. The germline V gene encodes CDR1 MNHEY and CDR2 SMNVEV (reference sequence). DNA for the CDR3: TGTGCCAGCTCCTATTCACCTCTAGCGACGAACTACGAGCAGTACTTC. This translates into CASSYSPLATNYEQYF.

The V call is TRBV4-1, the J call TRBJ1-3; D is possibly TRBD1 (5 bases). This CDR3 has 14 residues. V dropped 4 bases and J dropped 0 bases, with 7 bases sitting between them. CDR1 and CDR2 from the germline V gene are MGHRA and YSYEKL. The CDR3 DNA reads TGCGCCAGCAGCCTTGACAGCTCTGGAAACACCATATATTTT. This encodes CASSLDSSGNTIYF.

This chain uses TRBV2 with TRBJ1-2, with D hard to call. From germline, CDR1 is SNHLY and CDR2 FYNNEI. This CDR3 is built from 13 residues. The V and J ends lost 4 bases and 3 bases respectively, with 9 bases between them. The CDR3 protein is CASSVSLDYGYTF. CDR3 bases: TGTGCCAGCAGTGTTTCGCTAGACTATGGCTACACCTTC.

This clone came up a few times. This chain connects TRBV18 to TRBJ2-2, with 8 positions matching TRBD1. This CDR3 region has 17 residues. Germline CDR1 KGHSH, CDR2 LQKENI. V lost 0 bases to trimming and J lost 3 bases; unmatched junction nucleotides: 6. In DNA, the CDR3 is TGTGCCAGCTCACCACCCTCCGGACAGGGCGACACCGGGGAGCTGTTTTTT. The encoded protein is CASSPPSGQGDTGELFF.

The V call is TRBV6-1, the J call TRBJ1-2, with D possibly TRBD1 on 6 matching bases. CDR1 is MNHNS, CDR2 SASEGT, per germline. V gave up 0 bases and J gave up 8 bases, with 22 bases separating them. The CDR3 contains 17 residues. As DNA, the CDR3 is TGTGCCAGCAGTGAAGCGCTTCTAGGTAGGGGGACCCAAGGCTACACCTTC. Protein sequence: CASSEALLGRGTQGYTF.

The rearrangement uses TRBV6-5 and TRBJ2-2; no firm D call. This CDR3 is built from 14 residues. Germline lookup yields CDR1 MNHEY and CDR2 SVGAGI. V lost 4 bases to trimming and J lost 6 bases, with 12 bases between them. The CDR3 loop is CASSFGRQAGELFF. The CDR3 coding sequence is TGTGCCAGCAGTTTCGGACGGCAGGCCGGGGAGCTGTTTTTT.

V and J are TRBV7-2 and TRBJ1-5; D unclear. The germline CDR1 and CDR2 sequences are SGHTA and FQGNSA. Deletions cut 1 base from V and 2 bases from J, with 12 bases between. The length of the CDR3 is 16 residues. This CDR3 is CASSLVASGGNQPQHF. CDR3 bases: TGTGCCAGCAGCTTAGTCGCTTCTGGGGGCAATCAGCCCCAGCATTTT. Supplemented by reference TRBV7-2 and TRBJ1-5, the full variable domain reads GAGVSQSPSNKVTEKGKDVELRCDPISGHTALYWYRQSLGQGLEFLIYFQGNSAPDKSGLPSDRFSAERTGGSVSTLTIQRTQQEDSAVYLCASSLVASGGNQPQHFGDGTRLSIL.

This clone was seen only a few times. This chain links TRBV11-2 with TRBJ1-3; D gene uncertain. Trimming shortened V by 2 bases and J by 0 bases, and 8 bases separated the two germline ends. This CDR3 spans 15 amino acids. CDR1 SGHAT and CDR2 FQNNGV come from the germline V gene. CDR3 DNA sequence: TGTGCCAGCAGCTTAACCACTTACTCTGGAAACACCATATATTTT. Protein sequence: CASSLTTYSGNTIYF.

The rearrangement uses TRBV2 and TRBJ1-1; the D is unclear. CDR3 length: 13 residues. Trimming removed 7 bases from V and 11 bases from J, with 20 bases in between. Germline-derived CDR1 and CDR2 are SNHLY and FYNNEI. The CDR3, as DNA: TGTGCCAGCACCCGTGCGGGGAGTAGCATCGCTTTCTTT. This gives the protein CASTRAGSSIAFF.

The gene calls are TRBV4-2 and TRBJ1-2; D might be TRBD1 (6 bases). Germline V CDR1 and CDR2: LGHNA, YNFKEQ. The CDR3 runs to 14 residues. Trimming removed 4 bases at V and 5 bases at J, with 14 bases between. The CDR3 loop reads CASSPDSERYGYTF. The CDR3 nucleotides read TGTGCCAGCAGCCCGGACAGCGAACGATATGGCTACACCTTC.